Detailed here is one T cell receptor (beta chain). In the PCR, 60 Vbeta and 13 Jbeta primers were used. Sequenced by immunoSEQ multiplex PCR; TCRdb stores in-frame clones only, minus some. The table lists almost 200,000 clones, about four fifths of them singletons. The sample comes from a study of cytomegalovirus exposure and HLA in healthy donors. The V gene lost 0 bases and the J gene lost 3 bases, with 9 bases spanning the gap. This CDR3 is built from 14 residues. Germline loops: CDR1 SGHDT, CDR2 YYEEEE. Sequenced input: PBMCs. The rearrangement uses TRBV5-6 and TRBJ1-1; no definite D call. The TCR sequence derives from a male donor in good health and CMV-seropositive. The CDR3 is CASSLGYGYTEAFF. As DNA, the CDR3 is TGTGCCAGCAGCTTGGGTTACGGGTACACTGAAGCTTTCTTT.